This TCR beta chain emerged from a study of sequential checkpoint blockade in melanoma. The overall study: Both treatment sequences were followed by maintenance nivolumab.

Sequencing was performed with immunoSEQ multiplex PCR; in TCRdb, only in-frame clones are kept and a portion is missing. The sample has some 30,000 clones, roughly 84% seen once. Treatment in this sample: randomized to nivolumab then ipilimumab (arm A) or the reverse (arm B). The CDR3 runs to 14 residues. Per the germline V gene, CDR1 is MNHEY and CDR2 is SMNVEV (reference sequence). V is TRBV27 and J is TRBJ2-5; 9 bases map to TRBD1. The last part of the DNA fits TRBJ2-7 better; the J call may be wrong. Sequences were derived from CD8+ T cells sorted from blood (inferred from file names), sampled from a patient given nivolumab and ipilimumab in sequence. The receptor comes from a human donor with melanoma. The CDR3, as DNA: TGTGCCAGCAGCGTACAGGGGGCTACGTACGAGCAGTACTTC. Amino acids: CASSVQGATYEQYF.